This T cell receptor (beta chain) was observed in a study of PD-1 blockade in classical Hodgkin lymphoma (dated by TCRdb to about 2020). Looking at the study overall: Nivolumab dosing was 3 mg/kg intravenously every 2 weeks, continuing until either disease progression or unacceptable toxicity. The study used CyTOF and TCR beta sequencing to define a peripheral blood immune signature of response to PD-1 blockade in classical Hodgkin lymphoma.

The germline V gene specifies SGHDN as CDR1 and FVKESK as CDR2. The CDR3 spans 17 residues, from the cysteine through the phenylalanine. The CDR3 DNA has 51 bases and is translated from base 1. Trimmed from V: 4 bases; trimmed from J: 5 bases; junction bases lacking a gene match: 11. The Qiagen DNeasy kit was used to extract genomic DNA from unsorted PBMCs and from the negatively selected CD4+ and CD8+ fractions. TCR beta CDR3 regions were amplified by immunoSEQ multiplex PCR using primers annealing to V and J segments. A synthetic immune receptor repertoire was used to minimize amplification bias, and remaining bias was computationally removed after sequencing. As for how the authors treated the data: Custom Python scripts were used to quantify repertoire diversity as the Shannon entropy index. The unsorted, CD4+ and CD8+ repertoires were each analyzed separately, with the exception of combined analyses, where CD4+ and CD8+ sequences were merged in silico. Clonal expansion was defined as a frequency increase of at least 2-fold after treatment compared with C1D1, and clones undetected at baseline were assigned a pseudocount of 0.5. Clones with 0 or 1 copy at C1D1 were classified as singleton clones, and clones with 2 or more copies were classified as non-singleton clones. Clones expanded in unsorted samples were assigned a CD4+, CD8+ or unknown annotation through matching of protein sequences in sorted samples from the same patient. Wilcoxon tests were applied to paired samples to test diversity changes from C1D1 to C4D1. In TCRdb, the immuneACCESS table is reduced to in-frame sequences with V and J assigned. These tables do not hold every clone; where another copy was compared, an unresolved V gene accounts for under half, and the others remain unexplained. V and J calls plus clone size are reproduced from that table; the DNA served to infer D and trimming. The sample table lists about 40,000 clones, approximately 70% of them with a count of one. The ten most abundant clones make up roughly an eighth of the sample.

The sample's time point label is to be understood as: cycle 2 day 1 (C2D1) of nivolumab. Relapse after autologous stem cell transplantation had occurred in all trial patients, and cohorts A, B and C were distinguished by prior brentuximab vedotin exposure. The trial cohort included 55 to 60 patients with relapsed/refractory classical Hodgkin lymphoma, and each patient had a best overall response of complete response, partial response or progressive disease. Single-agent nivolumab was administered to trial patients in the multi-cohort phase II CheckMate 205 trial. An independent review committee assessed best overall response by applying the 2007 International Working Group response criteria. PBMCs from the trial were collected at three points: immediately before nivolumab initiation (C1D1), and during therapy at cycle 2 day 1 and cycle 4 day 1. Peripheral blood was collected in 8 mL Vacutainer Cell Preparation Tubes, from which PBMCs were isolated by centrifugation and then cryopreserved.

General conclusions and limits of the study: Lower diversity was observed in patients in whom nivolumab was started less than 1 year after ASCT, and these patients were excluded from later analyses so that confounding by immune reconstitution would be avoided. Trial patients achieving complete response had baseline diversity similar to newly diagnosed patients, whereas partial responders and progressors had significantly lower diversity. The study was limited to a single clinical trial cohort, and causes of repertoire differences, possibly disease activity or prior therapy, remained undefined. Baseline TCR diversity was reported as lower in newly diagnosed patients than in healthy donors, and lower still in relapsed/refractory patients. By C4D1, a significant rise was seen in CD4+ TCR diversity but not in CD8+ TCR diversity (p=0.0027 vs p=0.16), and the rise was most apparent among complete responders (p=0.02).

Only a few counts were recorded for this clone. Its target antigen remains unknown. No qualities accompany the bases; no much larger clone lies one base away. The starting material was peripheral blood mononuclear cells (PBMCs), obtained before the second cycle of nivolumab. The chain employs TRBV14 and TRBJ2-1; the junction holds 10 bases that match TRBD2. The origin of this receptor is a human donor with classical Hodgkin lymphoma. The DNA sequence is TGTGCCAGCAGCCCCCGGCAGGGACTAGCGAACCACAATGAGCAGTTCTTC. Its coded protein is CASSPRQGLANHNEQFF.